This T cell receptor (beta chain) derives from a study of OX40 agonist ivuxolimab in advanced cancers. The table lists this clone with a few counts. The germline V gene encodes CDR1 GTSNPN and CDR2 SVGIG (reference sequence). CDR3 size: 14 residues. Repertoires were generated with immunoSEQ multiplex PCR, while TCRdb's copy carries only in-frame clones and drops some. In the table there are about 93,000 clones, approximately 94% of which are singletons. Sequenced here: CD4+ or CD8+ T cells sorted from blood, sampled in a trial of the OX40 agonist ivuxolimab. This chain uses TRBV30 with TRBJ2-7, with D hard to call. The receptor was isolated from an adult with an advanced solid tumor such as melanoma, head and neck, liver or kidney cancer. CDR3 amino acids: CVAADVSLSYEQYF. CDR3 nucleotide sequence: TGTGTCGCGGCGGACGTAAGCCTCTCCTACGAGCAGTACTTC.